Given below is one T cell receptor (beta chain) in context. The antigen is unknown. As for time point: patch test 3, about 24 weeks after DPC sensitization. Treatment in this sample: therapeutic diphenylcyclopropenone sensitization with weekly scalp DPC. The sample belongs to a study of human T cells and chemical hapten exposure. About the study: On around 2 cm by around 2 cm of upper inner arm skin, sensitization was performed with 2% DPC. Study-wide results and caveats: PT1 expanded TCR counts correlated positively with patch test score.

This CDR3 contains 13 residues. Germline trimming cut 5 bases from V and 6 bases from J; bases unmatched to any gene: 7. Germline V lookup: CDR1 SGHTA, CDR2 FQGNSA. From the RACE reads, TCRdb called clonotypes with MiXCR, one entry per CDR3 protein. The data show more than 45,000 distinct CDR3 sequences, around an eighth seen once. The chain recombines TRBV7-2 with TRBJ2-7, with 7 bases identical to TRBD1. The source material was whole blood, sampled in connection with sensitization to the hapten diphenylcyclopropenone (DPC). The origin of this receptor is a man aged 25-40 years with alopecia areata. Some clones in this sample may be carry-over from other donors' samples. CDR3 nucleotide sequence: TGTGCCAGCAGCCTAAGACAGGGAGCCGAGCAGTACTTC. Amino acid sequence: CASSLRQGAEQYF. The variable domain in full, completed from reference TRBV7-2 and TRBJ2-7, reads GAGVSQSPSNKVTEKGKDVELRCDPISGHTALYWYRQSLGQGLEFLIYFQGNSAPDKSGLPSDRFSAERTGGSVSTLTIQRTQQEDSAVYLCASSLRQGAEQYFGPGTRLTVT.